This passage covers 16 T cell receptor beta chains from one sample sequenced in a study of T cell repertoires in cytomegalovirus infection. No antigen is known for these receptors. TCRdb re-analysed the reads in MiXCR, keeping a single row per CDR3 protein. The sample lists tens of thousands of distinct CDR3 sequences; roughly 19% were seen once. The sample was CD8+ T cells from cultured PBMCs, taken from culture after CMV antigen stimulation. The receptors originated from a human donor in good health (CMV status not recorded). Some clones in this sample may be carry-over from other donors' samples.

V is TRBV12-3 or TRBV12-4 and J is TRBJ1-2; 7 nucleotides match TRBD1. CDR3 length equals 16 residues. V trimming: 2 bases; J trimming: 5 bases; junction bases outside the gene matches: 11. The CDR3 sequence: CASSLTGVVAQYGYTF. The CDR3 nucleotides read TGTGCCAGCAGTTTAACAGGGGTGGTGGCTCAATATGGCTACACCTTC.

This clonotype was recorded a few times. V and J are TRBV11-2 and TRBJ2-7, with a possible D match to TRBD1 (5 bases). Per germline, CDR1 SGHAT and CDR2 FQNNGV. The V end lost 3 bases, the J end lost 6 bases, and 15 bases lay between the germline ends. This CDR3 is 14 amino acids long. The CDR3 reads CASSFGQGKAEQYF. DNA of the CDR3: TGTGCCAGCAGCTTCGGCCAGGGCAAAGCCGAGCAGTACTTC.

A remark on this clonotype: This may stem from a read error, because a much larger clone lies one nucleotide away. The chain recombines TRBV5-4 with TRBJ2-1; 9 positions agree with TRBD2. This CDR3 has 15 residues. CDR1 and CDR2 from the germline V gene are SGHNT and YYREEE (reference sequence). Losses at the gene ends were 0 bases for V and 6 bases for J; bases not matched to a gene: 4. This CDR3 is CASSLGASGVNEQFF. Here the CDR3 DNA reads TGTGCCAGCAGCTTGGGGGCTAGCGGGGTCAATGAGCAGTTCTTC.

This chain uses TRBV6-1 with TRBJ1-3; 9 bases line up with TRBD1. This CDR3 has 13 amino acids. CDR1 and CDR2 from the germline V gene are MNHNS and SASEGT. V trimming: 6 bases; J trimming: 8 bases; junction bases outside the gene matches: 5. As DNA, the CDR3 is TGTGCCAGCAGCCCGGGACAGGGATACACCATATATTTT. Translation: CASSPGQGYTIYF.

This clonotype was counted a few times. This chain connects TRBV5-6 to TRBJ2-7; TRBD1 matches at 7 bases. Germline values: CDR1 SGHDT, CDR2 YYEEEE. This CDR3 is built from 14 residues. V lost 3 bases, J lost 2 bases, and 5 bases stayed unmatched. This CDR3 reads CASSSEDRPYEQYF. The CDR3 region has the DNA TGTGCCAGCAGCTCCGAGGACAGGCCCTACGAGCAGTACTTC.

The rearrangement links TRBV4-3 to TRBJ1-1; D remains unclear. CDR1 is LGHNA, CDR2 YSLEER, per germline. Trimming took off 1 base at V and 8 bases at J, with 11 bases between the two ends. The CDR3 is 13 amino acids. The CDR3 loop is CASSQGVEMEAFF. The CDR3 nucleotides are TGCGCCAGCAGCCAAGGTGTCGAAATGGAAGCTTTCTTT.

This clonotype was seen more than once but under ten times. This chain joins TRBV12-3 or TRBV12-4 and TRBJ1-5; no clear D. The CDR3 totals 14 residues. Trimming removed 6 bases from V and 2 bases from J, with 11 bases in between. This CDR3 reads CASRSDGGNQPQHF. DNA of the CDR3: TGTGCCAGCAGGTCTGACGGGGGCAATCAGCCCCAGCATTTT.

This chain joins TRBV7-9 and TRBJ2-5; D is perhaps TRBD1 or TRBD2 (7 bases each). Per germline, CDR1 SEHNR and CDR2 FQNEAQ (reference sequence). CDR3 length: 15 residues. V lost 8 bases, J lost 1 base, and 17 bases lay in between. The CDR3 protein is CASFSRGGVQETQYF. The CDR3, as DNA: TGTGCCAGCTTTTCCAGGGGGGGCGTCCAAGAGACCCAGTACTTC.

This clonotype has a handful of counts. The V and J genes are TRBV4-3 and TRBJ2-7; 10 nucleotides match TRBD1. The CDR3 covers 16 residues. V trimming: 4 bases; J trimming: 0 bases; junction bases outside the gene matches: 6. In germline, CDR1 is LGHNA, CDR2 YSLEER. The CDR3 DNA sequence: TGCGCCAGCAGCCCTGCGACAGGGGGCGCCTCCTACGAGCAGTACTTC. Encoded protein: CASSPATGGASYEQYF.

This clonotype was observed at least ten times. This chain uses TRBV19 with TRBJ1-1; TRBD1 matches 8 bases. The CDR3 spans 16 residues. Germline V lookup: CDR1 LNHDA, CDR2 SQIVND (reference sequence). Unmatched junction bases numbered 13, after V lost 2 bases and J lost 8 bases. As DNA, the CDR3 is TGTGCCAGTAGTATACGACTAGACCGGGACAGGACCGAAGCTTTCTTT. Its translation: CASSIRLDRDRTEAFF. Complete variable domain (other parts from reference TRBV19 and TRBJ1-1): DGGITQSPKYLFRKEGQNVTLSCEQNLNHDAMYWYRQDPGQGLRLIYYSQIVNDFQKGDIAEGYSVSREKKESFPLTVTSAQKNPTAFYLCASSIRLDRDRTEAFFGQGTRLTVV.

There are a few counts of this clonotype. The V call is TRBV7-8, the J call TRBJ2-7, with D possibly matching TRBD2 (5 bases). From germline, CDR1 is SGHVS and CDR2 FQNEAQ. CDR3 length equals 15 residues. The ends were cut back, 1 base at V and 2 bases at J, with 12 bases in the middle. DNA of the CDR3: TGTGCCAGCAGCTTAGGAACCGGGAAAACCTACGAGCAGTACTTC. This encodes CASSLGTGKTYEQYF. Using reference TRBV7-8 and TRBJ2-7 for the parts outside the CDR3, the full variable domain is GAGVSQSPRYKVAKRGQDVALRCDPISGHVSLFWYQQALGQGPEFLTYFQNEAQLDKSGLPSDRFFAERPEGSVSTLKIQRTQQEDSAVYLCASSLGTGKTYEQYFGPGTRLTVT.

This clonotype turned up a few times. This sequence joins TRBV6-4 and TRBJ2-7, with D maybe TRBD1 (7 bases). V lost 8 bases and J 1 base, leaving 15 bases between the germline ends. The CDR3 runs 14 residues. Germline V lookup: CDR1 MRHNA, CDR2 SNTAGT. The CDR3 reads CASPRGDRSYEQYF. The DNA for the CDR3 is TGTGCCAGCCCGAGGGGGGACAGATCCTACGAGCAGTACTTC.

This clonotype showed up just a few times. This chain connects TRBV5-4 to TRBJ2-1; 13 nucleotides agree with TRBD2. Germline lookup yields CDR1 SGHNT and CDR2 YYREEE (reference sequence). The V and J ends lost 4 bases and 8 bases, in that order; junction bases with no gene match: 9. This CDR3 comprises 16 residues. CDR3 coding DNA: TGTGCCAGCAGCCCGGTTACTAGCGGGGGGGCGTATGAGCAGTTCTTC. It codes for CASSPVTSGGAYEQFF.

In this sample, this clonotype turned up a few times. The chain employs TRBV6-5 and TRBJ1-6; the match to TRBD1 covers 8 bases. J lost 5 bases, V lost 6 bases, and 6 bases had no gene match. The CDR3 sequence is 15 residues long. CDR1 is MNHEY, CDR2 SVGAGI, per germline. The CDR3 sequence: CASRTGQGHNSPLHF. In nucleotides, the CDR3 is TGTGCCAGCAGAACCGGACAGGGCCATAATTCACCCCTCCACTTT.

This clonotype was observed a few times. V gene TRBV28 combines with J gene TRBJ2-7; the D gene is possibly TRBD1 (5 bases). The V gene's germline CDR1 is MDHEN and CDR2 SYDVKM. The CDR3 loop spans 13 amino acids. V was trimmed by 8 bases and J by 3 bases, leaving 14 bases between them. The CDR3 loop is CASRSTANYEQYF. The CDR3 DNA is TGTGCCAGCCGATCGACAGCGAACTACGAGCAGTACTTC.

This clonotype was observed a handful of times. The chain couples TRBV20-1 to TRBJ2-7, with 8 bases identical to TRBD2. Germline loops: CDR1 DFQATT, CDR2 SNEGSKA (reference sequence). The CDR3 has 15 residues. With V trimmed by 0 bases and J by 3 bases, 7 bases remained unmatched. As DNA, the CDR3 is TGCAGTGCTAGAGATTTGGCGGGGGGCTTCTACGAGCAGTACTTC. As protein: CSARDLAGGFYEQYF.